The next 11 T cell receptor beta chains were all read from a single sample in a study of CD8+ T cells in alopecia areata. As the sequencing template, cDNA was produced by extracting RNA and reverse transcribing it. The data were produced by immunoSEQ multiplex PCR, yet TCRdb's version contains in-frame clones alone and is incomplete. The sample shows 200,000 to 250,000 clones, approximately 57% of them seen only once. Treatment noted: oral pan-JAK inhibitor, 5-10 mg twice daily. The sequencing here drew on CD4+ T cells sorted from blood, taken at week 4, from a patient treated with tofacitinib. Source of these receptors: a human donor with alopecia areata.

V gene TRBV7-8 combines with J gene TRBJ2-1, with D tentatively TRBD1 or TRBD2 (5 bases each). CDR1 SGHVS and CDR2 FQNEAQ come from the germline V gene. V was cut by 2 bases and J by 8 bases, with 13 bases left in between. This CDR3 is built from 14 residues. CDR3 region: CASSLLRGEDEQFF. CDR3 in DNA: TGTGCCAGCAGCTTACTCCGGGGCGAGGATGAGCAGTTCTTC. The variable domain in full, with the rest retrieved from reference TRBV7-8 and TRBJ2-1, is GAGVSQSPRYKVAKRGQDVALRCDPISGHVSLFWYQQALGQGPEFLTYFQNEAQLDKSGLPSDRFFAERPEGSVSTLKIQRTQQEDSAVYLCASSLLRGEDEQFFGPGTRLTVL.

V gene TRBV29-1 combines with J gene TRBJ1-1; 9 positions match TRBD1. The CDR3 consists of 16 residues. J lost 5 bases, V lost 3 bases, and 13 bases had no gene match. Germline CDR1 SQVTM, CDR2 ANQGSEA. CDR3 DNA sequence: TGCAGCGTTGATAGGAACCCGGGACAGGGTGAAACTGAAGCTTTCTTT. Translation: CSVDRNPGQGETEAFF.

The rearrangement joins TRBV25-1 to TRBJ1-2; D gene unclear. The CDR3 is 13 residues long. Germline V CDR1 and CDR2: MGHDK, SYGVNS. The V and J ends lost 3 bases and 7 bases respectively, with 12 bases between them. CDR3 amino acids: CASSDYRTSGYTF. CDR3 coding DNA: TGTGCCAGCAGTGATTACCGGACCAGTGGCTACACCTTC.

With regard to this clone: One base away lies a much larger clone, so this may be a sequencing read error. This chain connects TRBV6-6 to TRBJ2-7; D gene uncertain. The V gene lost 4 bases and the J gene lost 4 bases, with 5 bases spanning the gap. The CDR3 is 11 residues long. Germline V lookup: CDR1 MNHNY, CDR2 SVGAGI (reference sequence). CDR3 nucleotides: TGTGCCAGCAGTTCCCCATACGAGCAGTACTTC. It encodes CASSSPYEQYF.

This clone was counted only a few times. V and J are TRBV14 and TRBJ1-4, with TRBD1 as a possible D gene (5 bases). The V end was cut by 1 base, the J end by 8 bases, with 17 bases between. Looked up from germline, CDR1 is SGHDN and CDR2 is FVKESK. This CDR3 has 16 amino acids. The CDR3 loop is CASSQAGVLGREKLFF. In DNA, the CDR3 is TGTGCCAGCAGCCAAGCGGGGGTACTCGGTCGAGAAAAACTGTTTTTT.

This clone was recorded at least ten times. The chain is built from TRBV12-5 and TRBJ2-7, with 11 nucleotides matching TRBD1. This CDR3 contains 16 residues. V trimming: 6 bases; J trimming: 3 bases; junction bases outside the gene matches: 10. CDR1 is LGHNT and CDR2 is FRNRAP in the germline V gene. This CDR3 reads CASGQTDRGLVYEQYF. DNA for the CDR3: TGTGCTAGTGGACAAACGGACAGGGGGCTTGTCTACGAGCAGTACTTC.

This clone has just a few counts. In the same sample, other DNA sequences code for this CDR3. The V and J genes are TRBV2 and TRBJ2-7; D gene ambiguous. CDR3 length: 12 amino acids. Trimming took off 4 bases at V and 2 bases at J, with 6 bases between the two ends. CDR1 is SNHLY and CDR2 is FYNNEI in the germline V gene. The CDR3 coding sequence is TGTGCCAGCAGTGGACAAGCCTACGAGCAGTACTTC. It yields the protein CASSGQAYEQYF.

V and J are TRBV5-1 and TRBJ2-2; D unclear. The CDR3 covers 13 residues. CDR1 is SGHRS, CDR2 YFSETQ, per germline. V lost 0 bases to trimming and J lost 6 bases, with 6 bases between them. CDR3 DNA sequence: TGCGCCAGCAGCTTGGAGGGCCCCGGGGAGCTGTTTTTT. Protein: CASSLEGPGELFF.

The V call is TRBV29-1, the J call TRBJ2-3; 12 bases line up with TRBD1. The germline gives CDR1 SQVTM, CDR2 ANQGSEA. The CDR3 runs 14 residues. CDR3 loop: CRTEGQGASDTQYF. The CDR3 DNA reads as TGCAGGACCGAGGGACAGGGGGCTTCAGATACGCAGTATTTT.

In this sample, this clone turned up a few times. V usage is TRBV4-3 and J usage is TRBJ1-1, with unresolved D. Germline CDR1 reads LGHNA; CDR2 reads YSLEER. The V end was cut by 0 bases, the J end by 8 bases, with 10 bases between. The CDR3 runs to 13 residues. CDR3 DNA: TGCGCCAGCAGCCAAGATGTTTCAGTGGAAGCTTTCTTT. It codes for CASSQDVSVEAFF.

This chain connects TRBV4-3 to TRBJ2-6, with D possibly called TRBD1 or TRBD2 (7 bases each). The CDR3 is 16 residues long. V was shortened by 4 bases and J by 4 bases, with 14 bases between the two germline ends. Germline V CDR1 and CDR2: LGHNA, YSLEER. The CDR3 loop reads CASSPGGASGANVLTF. The CDR3 DNA reads as TGCGCCAGCAGCCCAGGGGGGGCATCCGGGGCCAACGTCCTGACTTTC.